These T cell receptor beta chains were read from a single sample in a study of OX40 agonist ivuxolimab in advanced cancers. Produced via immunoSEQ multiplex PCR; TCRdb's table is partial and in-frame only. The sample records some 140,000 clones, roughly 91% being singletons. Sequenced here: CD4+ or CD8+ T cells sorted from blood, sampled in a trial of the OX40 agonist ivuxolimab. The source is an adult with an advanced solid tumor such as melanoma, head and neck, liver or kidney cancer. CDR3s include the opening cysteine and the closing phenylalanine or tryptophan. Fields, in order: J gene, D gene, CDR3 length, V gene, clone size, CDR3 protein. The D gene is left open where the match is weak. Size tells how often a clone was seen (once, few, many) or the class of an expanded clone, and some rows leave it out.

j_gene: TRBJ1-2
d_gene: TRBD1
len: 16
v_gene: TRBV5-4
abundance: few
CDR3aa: CASSLVDRGSDYGYTF

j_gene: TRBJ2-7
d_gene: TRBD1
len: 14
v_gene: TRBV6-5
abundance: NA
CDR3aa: CASREQGWSYEQYF

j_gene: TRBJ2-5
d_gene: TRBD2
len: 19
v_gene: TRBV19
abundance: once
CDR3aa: CASSAIPGTSGTYQETQYF

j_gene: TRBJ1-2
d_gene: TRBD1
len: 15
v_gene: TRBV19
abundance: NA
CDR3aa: CASSLGTGTSYGYTF

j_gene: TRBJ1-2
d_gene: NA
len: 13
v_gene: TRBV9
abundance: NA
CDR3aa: CASSVSTNYGYTF

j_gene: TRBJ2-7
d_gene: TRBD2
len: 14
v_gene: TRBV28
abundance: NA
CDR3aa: CASKGGGPSYEQYF

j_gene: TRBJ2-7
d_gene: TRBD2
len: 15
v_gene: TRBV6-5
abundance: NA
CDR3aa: CASRYLIAGADEQYF

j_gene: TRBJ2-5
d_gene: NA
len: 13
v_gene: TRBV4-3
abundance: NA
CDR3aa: CASSQDAGETQYF

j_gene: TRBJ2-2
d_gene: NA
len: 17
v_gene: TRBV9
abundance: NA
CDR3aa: CASSAFGRTENTGELFF

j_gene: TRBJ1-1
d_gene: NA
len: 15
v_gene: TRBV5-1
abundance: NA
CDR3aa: CASSLMGQLNTEAFF